The rows below give T cell receptor beta chains drawn from one sample of a study of T cell repertoires in cytomegalovirus infection. Antigens of these TCRs are unknown. A single record per CDR3 protein comes from TCRdb applying MiXCR to the reads. This repertoire shows some 800,000 distinct CDR3 sequences, almost 30% found once; its top ten account for around 13%. Sequencing was performed on cultured CD8+ T cells from PBMCs, taken from culture after CMV antigen stimulation. The origin of the receptors is a human donor in good health (CMV status not recorded). Some clones in this sample may be carry-over from other donors' samples. Each CDR3 is given with its conserved first and last residue. D genes are given only for firm matches. A clone size is listed for some rows: how often the clone was seen (once, few, many), or a class if it is expanded.

CDR3aa: CATSRDLGGGNTGELFF
CDR3nt: TGTGCCACCAGCAGAGATCTGGGGGGGGGCAACACCGGGGAGCTGTTTTTT
d_gene: .
j_gene: TRBJ2-2
v_gene: TRBV15
abundance: .

CDR3aa: CASTTGADQKLFF
CDR3nt: TGTGCCAGCACCACGGGGGCCGATCAAAAACTGTTTTTT
d_gene: .
j_gene: TRBJ1-4
v_gene: TRBV6-1
abundance: many

CDR3aa: CASSMGVTDTQYF
CDR3nt: TGTGCCAGTAGTATGGGGGTGACAGATACGCAGTATTTT
d_gene: .
j_gene: TRBJ2-3
v_gene: TRBV19
abundance: once

CDR3aa: CATEGGVRTEAFF
CDR3nt: TGTGCCACCGAAGGGGGAGTTAGGACTGAAGCTTTCTTT
d_gene: .
j_gene: TRBJ1-1
v_gene: TRBV28
abundance: .

CDR3aa: CASGFILGTNSTYYQETQYF
CDR3nt: TGTGCTAGTGGTTTTATCTTAGGGACTAATTCCACCTATTATCAAGAGACCCAGTACTTC
d_gene: TRBD2
j_gene: TRBJ2-5
v_gene: TRBV12-5
abundance: few

CDR3aa: CASSFFAVRAEAFF
CDR3nt: TGTGCCAGCAGCTTCTTTGCAGTTCGCGCAGAAGCTTTCTTT
d_gene: .
j_gene: TRBJ1-1
v_gene: TRBV7-2
abundance: many

CDR3aa: CASTWDSASNTGELFF
CDR3nt: TGTGCCAGCACCTGGGACAGCGCCTCCAACACCGGGGAGCTGTTTTTT
d_gene: TRBD1
j_gene: TRBJ2-2
v_gene: TRBV12-3/TRBV12-4
abundance: many

CDR3aa: CALEISRETQYF
CDR3nt: TGTGCCTTGGAGATTAGCAGAGAGACCCAGTACTTC
d_gene: .
j_gene: TRBJ2-5
v_gene: TRBV7-8
abundance: .

CDR3aa: CASGRDRINSPLHF
CDR3nt: TGTGCCAGCGGCCGGGACAGGATTAATTCACCCCTCCACTTT
d_gene: TRBD1
j_gene: TRBJ1-6
v_gene: TRBV12-3/TRBV12-4
abundance: .

CDR3aa: CASRRTESTGELFF
CDR3nt: TGTGCCAGTAGGAGGACCGAGAGCACCGGGGAGCTGTTTTTT
d_gene: .
j_gene: TRBJ2-2
v_gene: TRBV19
abundance: .

CDR3aa: CASRDGGGSDTQYF
CDR3nt: TGTGCCAGCAGGGACGGGGGGGGCTCAGATACGCAGTATTTT
d_gene: TRBD2
j_gene: TRBJ2-3
v_gene: TRBV7-6
abundance: few

CDR3aa: CASIRRLAGSDNEQFF
CDR3nt: TGTGCCAGCATACGGAGGCTAGCGGGGAGTGACAATGAGCAGTTCTTC
d_gene: TRBD2
j_gene: TRBJ2-1
v_gene: TRBV6-6
abundance: .

CDR3aa: CAISGLTSGGADEQFF
CDR3nt: TGTGCCATCAGTGGCCTCACTAGCGGGGGGGCGGATGAGCAGTTCTTC
d_gene: TRBD2
j_gene: TRBJ2-1
v_gene: TRBV10-3
abundance: .

CDR3aa: CASSPPSSGNTIYF
CDR3nt: TGTGCCAGCAGCCCTCCAAGCTCTGGAAACACCATATATTTT
d_gene: .
j_gene: TRBJ1-3
v_gene: TRBV7-9
abundance: few

CDR3aa: CASSLIAPYEQYF
CDR3nt: TGTGCCAGCAGTCTGATCGCCCCCTACGAGCAGTACTTC
d_gene: .
j_gene: TRBJ2-7
v_gene: TRBV6-8
abundance: .

CDR3aa: CASSLTGAVTEAFF
CDR3nt: TGTGCCAGCAGTTTGACGGGGGCGGTCACTGAAGCTTTCTTT
d_gene: .
j_gene: TRBJ1-1
v_gene: TRBV12-3/TRBV12-4
abundance: .

CDR3aa: CASRADRDRGYTF
CDR3nt: TGTGCCAGCAGAGCGGACAGGGACAGGGGCTACACCTTC
d_gene: TRBD1
j_gene: TRBJ1-2
v_gene: TRBV25-1
abundance: .

CDR3aa: CASSEDGTYEQYF
CDR3nt: TGTGCCAGTAGCGAGGACGGGACCTACGAGCAGTACTTC
d_gene: .
j_gene: TRBJ2-7
v_gene: TRBV19
abundance: few

CDR3aa: CASREGLAGISYEQYF
CDR3nt: TGTGCCAGCAGGGAGGGTCTGGCAGGGATCTCCTACGAGCAGTACTTC
d_gene: .
j_gene: TRBJ2-7
v_gene: TRBV6-1
abundance: .

CDR3aa: CASNLKGRGHNEQFF
CDR3nt: TGCGCCAGCAACCTAAAGGGCAGAGGGCACAATGAGCAGTTCTTC
d_gene: .
j_gene: TRBJ2-1
v_gene: TRBV5-1
abundance: few

CDR3aa: CASSFRGLAGVITDTQYF
CDR3nt: TGTGCCAGCAGTTTCCGCGGACTAGCGGGGGTTATCACAGATACGCAGTATTTT
d_gene: TRBD2
j_gene: TRBJ2-3
v_gene: TRBV27
abundance: many

CDR3aa: CASSLGQGFADTQYF
CDR3nt: TGTGCCAGCAGCCTCGGACAGGGGTTCGCAGATACGCAGTATTTT
d_gene: TRBD1
j_gene: TRBJ2-3
v_gene: TRBV7-9
abundance: few

CDR3aa: CASSFTGSGYGYTF
CDR3nt: TGTGCCAGCAGCTTTACAGGGTCCGGCTATGGCTACACCTTC
d_gene: .
j_gene: TRBJ1-2
v_gene: TRBV7-9
abundance: few

CDR3aa: CASSLGSALGEKAFF
CDR3nt: TGTGCCAGCAGCTTGGGATCGGCGCTCGGGGAAAAAGCTTTCTTT
d_gene: .
j_gene: TRBJ1-1
v_gene: TRBV7-8
abundance: few

CDR3aa: CASSLGRVITEAFF
CDR3nt: TGTGCCAGCAGCTTGGGCAGGGTCATCACTGAAGCTTTCTTT
d_gene: .
j_gene: TRBJ1-1
v_gene: TRBV7-9
abundance: few

CDR3aa: CASSPTGSSYNSPLHF
CDR3nt: TGTGCCAGCAGCCCTACAGGGAGCTCCTATAATTCACCCCTCCACTTT
d_gene: .
j_gene: TRBJ1-6
v_gene: TRBV7-2
abundance: many

CDR3aa: CASSPRGQDQPQHF
CDR3nt: TGTGCCAGCAGCCCTCGAGGACAGGATCAGCCCCAGCATTTT
d_gene: TRBD1
j_gene: TRBJ1-5
v_gene: TRBV7-2
abundance: many

CDR3aa: CASSSPTSGAQETQYF
CDR3nt: TGTGCCAGCAGCTCCCCCACCTCCGGGGCCCAAGAGACCCAGTACTTC
d_gene: .
j_gene: TRBJ2-5
v_gene: TRBV7-2
abundance: many

CDR3aa: CASSQEPKMNTEAFF
CDR3nt: TGCGCCAGCAGCCAAGAACCGAAGATGAACACTGAAGCTTTCTTT
d_gene: .
j_gene: TRBJ1-1
v_gene: TRBV4-1
abundance: few

CDR3aa: CASSDWDKYNEQFF
CDR3nt: TGTGCCAGCAGTGACTGGGACAAATACAATGAGCAGTTCTTC
d_gene: .
j_gene: TRBJ2-1
v_gene: TRBV25-1
abundance: .

CDR3aa: CASSYESSGNTIYF
CDR3nt: TGTGCCAGCAGCTACGAAAGCTCTGGAAACACCATATATTTT
d_gene: .
j_gene: TRBJ1-3
v_gene: TRBV7-6
abundance: few

CDR3aa: CSAIVESSYNSPLHF
CDR3nt: TGCAGTGCTATAGTCGAGAGCTCCTATAATTCACCCCTCCACTTT
d_gene: .
j_gene: TRBJ1-6
v_gene: TRBV20-1
abundance: .

CDR3aa: CANSPSGGASDTQYF
CDR3nt: TGTGCCAACAGCCCCAGCGGGGGGGCCTCAGATACGCAGTATTTT
d_gene: TRBD2
j_gene: TRBJ2-3
v_gene: TRBV7-3
abundance: .

CDR3aa: CATSVGSYGYTF
CDR3nt: TGTGCCACCAGTGTCGGGAGTTATGGCTACACCTTC
d_gene: .
j_gene: TRBJ1-2
v_gene: TRBV24-1
abundance: .

CDR3aa: CASSNAGGYEQYF
CDR3nt: TGTGCCAGCAGCAATGCAGGGGGCTACGAGCAGTACTTC
d_gene: TRBD1
j_gene: TRBJ2-7
v_gene: TRBV7-6
abundance: few

CDR3aa: CASRPLGRTEAFF
CDR3nt: TGTGCCAGCAGACCTTTAGGGCGCACTGAAGCTTTCTTT
d_gene: .
j_gene: TRBJ1-1
v_gene: TRBV27
abundance: .

CDR3aa: CAISADREGTDTQYF
CDR3nt: TGTGCCATCAGTGCGGACAGGGAAGGCACAGATACGCAGTATTTT
d_gene: TRBD1
j_gene: TRBJ2-3
v_gene: TRBV10-3
abundance: .

CDR3aa: CSVEGSSGGESSYEQYF
CDR3nt: TGCAGCGTTGAAGGGTCTAGCGGGGGGGAGAGCTCCTACGAGCAGTACTTC
d_gene: TRBD2
j_gene: TRBJ2-7
v_gene: TRBV29-1
abundance: few

CDR3aa: CASSFTGEAFF
CDR3nt: TGTGCCAGCAGCTTCACCGGTGAAGCTTTCTTT
d_gene: .
j_gene: TRBJ1-1
v_gene: TRBV7-9
abundance: few

CDR3aa: CATSDPRTDTQYF
CDR3nt: TGTGCCACCAGTGACCCCAGGACAGATACGCAGTATTTT
d_gene: .
j_gene: TRBJ2-3
v_gene: TRBV24-1
abundance: .

CDR3aa: CASSEDETLNTGELFF
CDR3nt: TGCGCCAGCAGTGAGGATGAGACCCTAAACACCGGGGAGCTGTTTTTT
d_gene: .
j_gene: TRBJ2-2
v_gene: TRBV10-2
abundance: few

CDR3aa: CASSYAQAYNEQFF
CDR3nt: TGTGCCAGCAGTTACGCCCAGGCCTACAATGAGCAGTTCTTC
d_gene: .
j_gene: TRBJ2-1
v_gene: TRBV6-2/TRBV6-3
abundance: .

CDR3aa: CASSSAAGSNEKLFF
CDR3nt: TGTGCCAGCAGCTCAGCGGCGGGGAGTAATGAAAAACTGTTTTTT
d_gene: .
j_gene: TRBJ1-4
v_gene: TRBV7-8
abundance: many

CDR3aa: CASSLAEDSSYNEQFF
CDR3nt: TGTGCCAGCAGCTTAGCAGAGGACAGCTCCTACAATGAGCAGTTCTTC
d_gene: .
j_gene: TRBJ2-1
v_gene: TRBV7-2
abundance: many

CDR3aa: CASSGYLTSGGFNEQFF
CDR3nt: TGTGCCAGCAGCGGATACTTGACTAGCGGGGGTTTCAATGAGCAGTTCTTC
d_gene: TRBD2
j_gene: TRBJ2-1
v_gene: TRBV7-9
abundance: few

CDR3aa: CASSLRGGEAFTEAFF
CDR3nt: TGTGCCAGCAGCTTAAGGGGGGGCGAAGCTTTCACTGAAGCTTTCTTT
d_gene: .
j_gene: TRBJ1-1
v_gene: TRBV7-3
abundance: .

CDR3aa: CASSLLTGGSYNSPLHF
CDR3nt: TGTGCCAGCAGCTTGTTAACAGGGGGCTCCTATAATTCACCCCTCCACTTT
d_gene: TRBD1
j_gene: TRBJ1-6
v_gene: TRBV11-2
abundance: .

CDR3aa: CASSYSLIGVDPGELFF
CDR3nt: TGTGCCAGCAGTTACTCGCTTATAGGGGTGGACCCCGGGGAGCTGTTTTTT
d_gene: .
j_gene: TRBJ2-2
v_gene: TRBV6-5
abundance: .

CDR3aa: CAISEVLAGNNEQFF
CDR3nt: TGTGCCATCAGTGAGGTTCTAGCGGGGAACAATGAGCAGTTCTTC
d_gene: TRBD2
j_gene: TRBJ2-1
v_gene: TRBV10-3
abundance: .

CDR3aa: CASSTQGFGGELFF
CDR3nt: TGTGCCAGTAGTACCCAGGGTTTCGGCGGGGAGCTGTTTTTT
d_gene: .
j_gene: TRBJ2-2
v_gene: TRBV19
abundance: few

CDR3aa: CASSLARGTTSSYNEQFF
CDR3nt: TGTGCCAGCAGCTTAGCACGCGGAACAACTAGCTCCTACAATGAGCAGTTCTTC
d_gene: .
j_gene: TRBJ2-1
v_gene: TRBV7-9
abundance: few

CDR3aa: CATSRDRGRGNTIYF
CDR3nt: TGTGCCACCAGCAGGGACAGGGGGCGAGGAAACACCATATATTTT
d_gene: TRBD1
j_gene: TRBJ1-3
v_gene: TRBV15
abundance: few

CDR3aa: CASGWTSGNTGELFF
CDR3nt: TGTGCTAGTGGTTGGACTAGCGGTAACACCGGGGAGCTGTTTTTT
d_gene: TRBD2
j_gene: TRBJ2-2
v_gene: TRBV12-5
abundance: .

CDR3aa: CASSTESYEQYF
CDR3nt: TGTGCCAGCAGCACCGAATCCTACGAGCAGTACTTC
d_gene: .
j_gene: TRBJ2-7
v_gene: TRBV7-6
abundance: .